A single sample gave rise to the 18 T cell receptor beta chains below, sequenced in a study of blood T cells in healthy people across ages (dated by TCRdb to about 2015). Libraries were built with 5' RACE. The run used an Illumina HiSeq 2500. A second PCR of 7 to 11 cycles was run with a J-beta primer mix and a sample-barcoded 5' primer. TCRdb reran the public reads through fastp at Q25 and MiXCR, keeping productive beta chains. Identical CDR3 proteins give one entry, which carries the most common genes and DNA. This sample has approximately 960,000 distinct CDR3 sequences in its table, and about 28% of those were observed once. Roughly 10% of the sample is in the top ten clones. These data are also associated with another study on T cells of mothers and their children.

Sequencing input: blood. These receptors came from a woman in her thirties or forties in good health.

This chain's CDR3 is CASSLSGSTYEKLFF. The CDR3 region has the DNA TGTGCCAGCAGTTTAAGTGGCAGCACATATGAAAAACTGTTTTTT. The rearrangement uses TRBV12-3 or TRBV12-4 and TRBJ1-4; D ambiguous. This CDR3 spans 15 amino acids. Trimming took off 2 bases at V and 6 bases at J, with 13 bases between the two ends.

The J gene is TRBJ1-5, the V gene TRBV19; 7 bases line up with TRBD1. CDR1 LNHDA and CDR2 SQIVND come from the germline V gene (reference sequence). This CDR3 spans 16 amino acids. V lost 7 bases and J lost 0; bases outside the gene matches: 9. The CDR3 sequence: CASKMGQPYSNQPQHF. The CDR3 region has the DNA TGTGCCAGTAAAATGGGACAGCCGTATAGCAATCAGCCCCAGCATTTT. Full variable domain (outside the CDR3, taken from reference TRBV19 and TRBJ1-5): DGGITQSPKYLFRKEGQNVTLSCEQNLNHDAMYWYRQDPGQGLRLIYYSQIVNDFQKGDIAEGYSVSREKKESFPLTVTSAQKNPTAFYLCASKMGQPYSNQPQHFGDGTRLSIL.

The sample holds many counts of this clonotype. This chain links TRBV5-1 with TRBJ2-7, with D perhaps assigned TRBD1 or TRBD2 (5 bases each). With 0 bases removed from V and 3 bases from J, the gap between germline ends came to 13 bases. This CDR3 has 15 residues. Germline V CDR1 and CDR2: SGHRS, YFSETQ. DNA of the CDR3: TGCGCCAGCAGCTTGGCCCTGAGGGGCCGCTACGAGCAGTACTTC. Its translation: CASSLALRGRYEQYF.

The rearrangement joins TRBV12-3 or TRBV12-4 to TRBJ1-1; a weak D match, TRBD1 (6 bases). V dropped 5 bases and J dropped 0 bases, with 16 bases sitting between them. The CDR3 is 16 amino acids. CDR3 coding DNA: TGTGCCAGCAGTCACTTACGCGGGGGCATGAACACTGAAGCTTTCTTT. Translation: CASSHLRGGMNTEAFF.

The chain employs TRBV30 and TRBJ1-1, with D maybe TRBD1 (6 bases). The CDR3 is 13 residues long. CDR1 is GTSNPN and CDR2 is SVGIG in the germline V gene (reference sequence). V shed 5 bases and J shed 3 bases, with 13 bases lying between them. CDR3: CAWCRQADTEAFF. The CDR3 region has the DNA TGTGCCTGGTGCAGACAGGCAGACACTGAAGCTTTCTTT.

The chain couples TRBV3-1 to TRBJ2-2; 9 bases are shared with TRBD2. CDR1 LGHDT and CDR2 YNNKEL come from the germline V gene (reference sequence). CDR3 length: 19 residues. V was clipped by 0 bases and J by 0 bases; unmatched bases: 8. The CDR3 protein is CASSQEVAGVNANTGELFF. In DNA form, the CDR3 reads TGTGCCAGCAGCCAAGAGGTAGCGGGGGTCAACGCGAACACCGGGGAGCTGTTTTTT.

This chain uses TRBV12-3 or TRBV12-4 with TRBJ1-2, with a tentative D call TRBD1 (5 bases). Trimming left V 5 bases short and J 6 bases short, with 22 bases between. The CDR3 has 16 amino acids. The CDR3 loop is CASSPNRDGMKDGYTF. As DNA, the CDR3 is TGTGCCAGCAGTCCTAACCGGGACGGGATGAAAGATGGCTACACCTTC.

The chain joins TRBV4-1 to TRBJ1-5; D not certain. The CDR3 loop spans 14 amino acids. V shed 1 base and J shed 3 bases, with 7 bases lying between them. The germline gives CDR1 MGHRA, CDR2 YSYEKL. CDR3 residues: CASSQGVLNQPQHF. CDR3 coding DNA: TGCGCCAGCAGCCAAGGAGTGCTCAATCAGCCCCAGCATTTT.

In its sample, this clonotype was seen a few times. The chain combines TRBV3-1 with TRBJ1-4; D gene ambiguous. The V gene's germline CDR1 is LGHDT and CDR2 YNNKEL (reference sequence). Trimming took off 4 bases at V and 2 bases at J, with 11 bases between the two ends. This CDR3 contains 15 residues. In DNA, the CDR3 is TGTGCCAGCAGCCGTTCGTGGGATACTAATGAAAAACTGTTTTTT. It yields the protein CASSRSWDTNEKLFF.

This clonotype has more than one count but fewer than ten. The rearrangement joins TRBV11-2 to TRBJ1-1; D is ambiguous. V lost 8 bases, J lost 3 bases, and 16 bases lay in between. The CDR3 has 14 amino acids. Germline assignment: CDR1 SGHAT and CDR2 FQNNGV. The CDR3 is CASLPVRRDTEAFF. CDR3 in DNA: TGTGCCAGCCTCCCAGTGCGCCGCGACACTGAAGCTTTCTTT.

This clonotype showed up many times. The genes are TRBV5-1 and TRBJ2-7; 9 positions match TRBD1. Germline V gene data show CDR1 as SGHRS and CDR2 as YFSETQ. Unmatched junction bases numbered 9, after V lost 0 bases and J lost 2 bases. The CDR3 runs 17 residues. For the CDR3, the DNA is TGCGCCAGCAGCTTGGGTACCGGGACAGGGACCGCCTACGAGCAGTACTTC. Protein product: CASSLGTGTGTAYEQYF.

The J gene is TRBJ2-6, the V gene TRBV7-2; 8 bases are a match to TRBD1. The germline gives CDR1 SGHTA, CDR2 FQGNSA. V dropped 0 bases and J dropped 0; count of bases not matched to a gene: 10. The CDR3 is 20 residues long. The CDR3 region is CASSLAFGTGRFSGANVLTF. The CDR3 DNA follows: TGTGCCAGCAGCTTAGCTTTTGGGACAGGACGATTCTCTGGGGCCAACGTCCTGACTTTC.

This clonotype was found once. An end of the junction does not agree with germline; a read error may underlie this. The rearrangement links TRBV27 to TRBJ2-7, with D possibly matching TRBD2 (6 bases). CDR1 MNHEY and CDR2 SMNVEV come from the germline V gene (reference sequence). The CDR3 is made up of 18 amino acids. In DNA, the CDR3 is TGTGCCAGCAGGGACAAGCGCAGGGACTCCTTTAGCTCCTACGCGCAGTACTTC. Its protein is CASRDKRRDSFSSYAQYF.

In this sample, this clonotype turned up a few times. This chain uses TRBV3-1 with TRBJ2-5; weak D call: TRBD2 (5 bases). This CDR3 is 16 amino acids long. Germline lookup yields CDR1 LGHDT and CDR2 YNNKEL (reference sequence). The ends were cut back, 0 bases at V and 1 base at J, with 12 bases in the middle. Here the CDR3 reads CASSQDVYLAQETQYF. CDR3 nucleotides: TGTGCCAGCAGCCAAGATGTCTATCTAGCCCAAGAGACCCAGTACTTC.

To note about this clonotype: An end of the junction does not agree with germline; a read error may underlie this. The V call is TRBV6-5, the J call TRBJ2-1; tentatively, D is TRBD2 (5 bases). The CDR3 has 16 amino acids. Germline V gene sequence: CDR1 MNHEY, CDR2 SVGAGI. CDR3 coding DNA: TGTGCCGGCAGTTACTCCCCCGGAGGCTCCTACAATGAGCAGTTCTTC. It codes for CAGSYSPGGSYNEQFF.

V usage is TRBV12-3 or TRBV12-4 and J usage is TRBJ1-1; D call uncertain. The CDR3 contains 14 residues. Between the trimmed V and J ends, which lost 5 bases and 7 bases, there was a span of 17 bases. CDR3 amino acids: CASSDNPGSFEAFF. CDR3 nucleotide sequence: TGTGCCAGCAGTGACAATCCCGGGAGCTTTGAAGCTTTCTTT.

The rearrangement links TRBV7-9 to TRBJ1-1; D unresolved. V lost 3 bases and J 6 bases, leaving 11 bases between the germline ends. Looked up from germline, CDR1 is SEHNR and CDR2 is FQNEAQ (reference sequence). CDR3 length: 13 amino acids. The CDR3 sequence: CASSFRREAEAFF. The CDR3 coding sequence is TGTGCCAGCAGCTTTAGGAGGGAGGCTGAAGCTTTCTTT.

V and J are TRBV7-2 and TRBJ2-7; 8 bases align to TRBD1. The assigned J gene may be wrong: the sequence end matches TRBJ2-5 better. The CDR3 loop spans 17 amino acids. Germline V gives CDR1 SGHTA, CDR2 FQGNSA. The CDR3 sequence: CASSLGLLVRGLETQYF. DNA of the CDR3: TGTGCCAGCAGCTTAGGGTTGTTGGTCAGGGGGCTGGAGACCCAGTACTTC.